Following are 25 T cell receptor beta chains from one sample sequenced in a study of T cells in localized non-small cell lung cancer. TCRdb keeps only in-frame clones here, not all; method: immunoSEQ multiplex PCR. Among about 19,000 clones listed, around nine tenths were seen once. The sample consisted of peripheral blood, taken before any cancer treatment. The receptors stem from a male donor aged 60 or over with stage I squamous cell lung carcinoma.

This sequence joins TRBV27 and TRBJ2-1, with unresolved D. V lost 2 bases and J 8 bases, leaving 10 bases between the germline ends. Germline assignment: CDR1 MNHEY and CDR2 SMNVEV (reference sequence). The length of the CDR3 is 13 residues. Here the CDR3 reads CASSLTSDHEQFF. CDR3 nucleotides: TGTGCCAGCAGTTTAACCAGCGACCATGAGCAGTTCTTC.

The chain uses TRBV6-5 and TRBJ2-3; TRBD1 or TRBD2 may be the D gene (5 bases each). Trimming pared 6 bases from V and 6 bases from J, leaving 13 bases between. This CDR3 is 13 amino acids long. The germline V gene encodes CDR1 MNHEY and CDR2 SVGAGI. CDR3 bases: TGTGCCAGCAGGAGGGGTCCTGGGGATACGCAGTATTTT. It codes for CASRRGPGDTQYF.

The chain has TRBV2 and TRBJ2-5; 8 positions agree with TRBD1. Looked up from germline, CDR1 is SNHLY and CDR2 is FYNNEI. J was trimmed by 1 base and V by 7 bases; bases with no gene match: 2. The CDR3 is made up of 13 amino acids. The CDR3: CASTTGGQETQYF. The CDR3 DNA is TGTGCCAGCACAACAGGGGGCCAAGAGACCCAGTACTTC.

The chain combines TRBV7-8 with TRBJ1-2, with D possibly being TRBD1 (5 bases). The length of the CDR3 is 18 residues. Germline V lookup: CDR1 SGHVS, CDR2 FQNEAQ. Trimming took 5 bases from V and 5 from J, leaving 27 bases between them. The CDR3 spells CASSPRGTRAISTYGYTF. In DNA, the CDR3 is TGTGCCAGCAGCCCCCGTGGGACTAGAGCCATCAGCACATATGGCTACACCTTC.

This chain links TRBV29-1 with TRBJ2-1, with 7 bases lining up with TRBD1. This CDR3 is built from 11 residues. CDR1 is SQVTM and CDR2 is ANQGSEA in the germline V gene. Trimming at V came to 6 bases and at J to 10 bases, leaving 6 bases not matched to a gene. The CDR3 DNA is TGCAGCGTCGGGACAGACATGGAGCAGTTCTTC. It yields the protein CSVGTDMEQFF.

The V and J genes are TRBV23-1 and TRBJ1-1; the D is unclear. TRBV23-1 is annotated as an ORF whose role is uncertain. This CDR3 contains 18 residues. V was cut by 2 bases and J by 0 bases, with 19 bases left in between. The CDR3 sequence is CASSQGVRSCAMNTEAFF. CDR3 in DNA: TGCGCCAGCAGTCAAGGGGTCAGGTCTTGTGCGATGAACACTGAAGCTTTCTTT.

The gene calls are TRBV19 and TRBJ2-7; 9 bases map to TRBD1. Germline V gives CDR1 LNHDA, CDR2 SQIVND (reference sequence). The CDR3 length is 17 residues. With V trimmed by 4 bases and J by 0 bases, 10 bases remained unmatched. This chain's CDR3 is CASSSGQGRSLSYEQYF. CDR3 coding DNA: TGTGCCAGTAGTAGTGGACAGGGGAGATCCCTCTCCTACGAGCAGTACTTC.

In its sample, this clone is medium-sized. In the same sample, other DNA sequences code for this CDR3. The genes are TRBV7-2 and TRBJ1-3; no clear D. V shed 1 base and J shed 1 base, with 5 bases lying between them. The CDR3 is made up of 14 amino acids. Per germline, CDR1 SGHTA and CDR2 FQGNSA. The CDR3: CASSLGASGNTIYF. CDR3 nucleotide sequence: TGTGCCAGCAGCTTAGGGGCGTCTGGAAACACCATATATTTT.

V gene TRBV9 combines with J gene TRBJ2-3; D gene uncertain. The ends were cut back, 1 base at V and 2 bases at J, with 11 bases in the middle. This CDR3 has 15 amino acids. Looked up from germline, CDR1 is SGDLS and CDR2 is YYNGEE. CDR3 region: CASSVYGFPTDTQYF. The DNA for the CDR3 is TGTGCCAGCAGCGTATACGGGTTCCCCACAGATACGCAGTATTTT.

This rearrangement joins TRBV25-1 to TRBJ2-2; D remains unclear. The germline V and J ends were trimmed by 4 bases and 2 bases, with 5 bases remaining between them. Germline loops: CDR1 MGHDK, CDR2 SYGVNS. This CDR3 has 13 amino acids. CDR3 coding DNA: TGTGCCAGCAGTGTCGTTAACACCGGGGAGCTGTTTTTT. Its protein product is CASSVVNTGELFF.

The chain employs TRBV15 and TRBJ2-6, with TRBD1 matching 7 bases. The CDR3 totals 18 residues. Germline CDR1 reads LNHNV; CDR2 reads YYDKDF (reference sequence). V lost 3 bases, J lost 2 bases, and 10 bases stayed unmatched. The CDR3 nucleotides are TGTGCCACCAGCAGGTTCCGGGACAGTACCCCTGGGGCCAACGTCCTGACTTTC. It is translated as CATSRFRDSTPGANVLTF.

This chain links TRBV6-5 with TRBJ1-5; D is undetermined. Trimming took off 0 bases at V and 6 bases at J, with 6 bases between the two ends. The CDR3 loop spans 13 amino acids. CDR1 and CDR2 from the germline V gene are MNHEY and SVGAGI. The CDR3 here is CASSYSIGQPQHF. CDR3 nucleotides: TGTGCCAGCAGTTACTCGATCGGTCAGCCCCAGCATTTT.

The chain employs TRBV19 and TRBJ2-1; D is unresolved. V gave up 3 bases and J gave up 0 bases, with 9 bases separating them. The CDR3 contains 15 residues. Germline CDR1 and CDR2: LNHDA and SQIVND (reference sequence). In DNA, the CDR3 is TGTGCCAGTAGTATCGGGCGGAGCTCCTACAATGAGCAGTTCTTC. Amino acid sequence: CASSIGRSSYNEQFF.

The table lists this clone with a count of one. The chain couples TRBV11-3 to TRBJ2-2; TRBD2 agrees at 10 bases. The CDR3 has 17 amino acids. The ends lost 5 bases at V and 0 bases at J; junction bases unmatched: 6. CDR1 is SGHNT, CDR2 YENEEA, per germline. This CDR3 is CASSPGTSVSNTGELFF. CDR3 DNA sequence: TGTGCCAGCAGCCCAGGGACTAGCGTTTCGAACACCGGGGAGCTGTTTTTT.

This chain connects TRBV7-9 to TRBJ1-1; tentative D call: TRBD1 (5 bases). The V gene lost 7 bases and the J gene lost 2 bases, with 8 bases spanning the gap. This CDR3 region has 12 residues. Germline CDR1 and CDR2: SEHNR and FQNEAQ (reference sequence). CDR3 in amino acids: CASTRENTEAFF. The DNA of the CDR3 is TGTGCCAGCACCAGGGAAAACACTGAAGCTTTCTTT.

The chain couples TRBV11-2 to TRBJ2-7; 7 bases map to TRBD1. Trimming cost V 6 bases and J 5 bases; bases outside gene matches: 1. Germline CDR1 and CDR2: SGHAT and FQNNGV. The CDR3 extends over 11 amino acids. CDR3 loop: CASRDRDEQYF. The CDR3 DNA is TGTGCCAGCAGAGACAGGGACGAGCAGTACTTC.

This clone was seen once. Here the CDR3 DNA reads TGTGCCAGTAGTCAGGGTACCCAAGAGACCCAGTACTTC. Protein: CASSQGTQETQYF. V and J are TRBV19 and TRBJ2-5; tentative D call: TRBD1 (5 bases). Trimming left V 5 bases short and J 1 base short, with 8 bases between. The CDR3 is made up of 13 amino acids. Germline CDR1 LNHDA, CDR2 SQIVND (reference sequence).

The chain joins TRBV6-6 to TRBJ2-1; D possibly uses TRBD1 or TRBD2 (6 bases each). Trimming pared 0 bases from V and 8 bases from J, leaving 11 bases between. The CDR3 has 14 residues. Looked up from germline, CDR1 is MNHNY and CDR2 is SVGAGI (reference sequence). CDR3 protein: CASSYSTGGDEQFF. The CDR3 DNA is TGTGCCAGCAGTTACTCGACCGGGGGCGATGAGCAGTTCTTC.

The J gene is TRBJ1-1, the V gene TRBV28, with D hard to call. The CDR3 has 14 amino acids. V lost 4 bases and J lost 0, with 9 bases in between. From germline, CDR1 is MDHEN and CDR2 SYDVKM. The CDR3 DNA sequence: TGTGCCAGCAGTTCGGGCCAGTTGAACACTGAAGCTTTCTTT. Residues: CASSSGQLNTEAFF.

The rearrangement links TRBV15 to TRBJ1-5, with TRBD1 as a possible D gene (5 bases). There are 16 residues in the CDR3. Germline lookup yields CDR1 LNHNV and CDR2 YYDKDF (reference sequence). Between the trimmed V and J ends, which lost 2 bases and 4 bases, there was a span of 15 bases. The CDR3 sequence is CATSRIRDARNQPQHF. As DNA, the CDR3 is TGTGCCACCAGCAGAATCAGGGACGCCCGGAATCAGCCCCAGCATTTT. The complete variable domain, with remaining parts taken from reference TRBV15 and TRBJ1-5, reads DAMVIQNPRYQVTQFGKPVTLSCSQTLNHNVMYWYQQKSSQAPKLLFHYYDKDFNNEADTPDNFQSRRPNTSFCFLDIRSPGLGDTAMYLCATSRIRDARNQPQHFGDGTRLSIL.

The rearrangement links TRBV5-1 to TRBJ1-1; D ambiguous. The CDR3 is made up of 13 amino acids. Germline values: CDR1 SGHRS, CDR2 YFSETQ. V was shortened by 4 bases and J by 0 bases, with 7 bases between the two germline ends. CDR3: CASSRSMNTEAFF. CDR3 bases: TGCGCCAGCAGCCGCTCCATGAACACTGAAGCTTTCTTT.

V usage is TRBV5-6 and J usage is TRBJ2-7; D not certain. V dropped 4 bases and J dropped 3 bases, with 11 bases sitting between them. Germline values: CDR1 SGHDT, CDR2 YYEEEE. The CDR3 is 13 amino acids. The CDR3 here is CASSADRYYEQYF. CDR3 nucleotide sequence: TGTGCCAGCAGCGCGGACCGCTACTACGAGCAGTACTTC.

This rearrangement joins TRBV2 to TRBJ2-5; weak D call: TRBD1 (8 bases). The V end lost 5 bases, the J end lost 3 bases, and 13 bases lay between the germline ends. CDR3 length: 14 amino acids. Germline-derived CDR1 and CDR2 are SNHLY and FYNNEI. CDR3 nucleotides: TGTGCCAGCAGTCAGGGGGCGGGAGAAGAGACCCAGTACTTC. This gives the protein CASSQGAGEETQYF.

The V call is TRBV23-1, the J call TRBJ2-1; D gene ambiguous. TRBV23-1 is placed among ORFs of uncertain function. CDR3 length: 21 amino acids. V shed 2 bases and J shed 3 bases, with 29 bases lying between them. CDR3 residues: CASSQPQETRREPRFYNEQFF. DNA for the CDR3: TGCGCCAGCAGTCAACCCCAGGAGACAAGGCGTGAGCCCCGCTTCTACAATGAGCAGTTCTTC.

The chain links TRBV4-2 to TRBJ2-3; 10 nucleotides match TRBD1. The J segment lost 6 bases and the V segment lost 4 bases, leaving 7 bases of the junction unmatched. The CDR3 length is 15 residues. The germline CDR1 and CDR2 sequences are LGHNA and YNFKEQ. CDR3 in DNA: TGTGCCAGCAGCCCGCAGACAGGGGGCATGGATACGCAGTATTTT. The encoded protein is CASSPQTGGMDTQYF.